Detailed here is one TCR beta chain. The CDR3 contains 13 residues. Germline lookup yields CDR1 SGHDT and CDR2 YYEEEE. V shed 0 bases, J shed 7 bases, and the junction held 3 bases outside the gene matches. The data stem from a study of blood T cell repertoires in COVID-19. Study in general: Acute and convalescent COVID-19 specimens originated in the United States, Italy and Spain.

Seattle's enrolled individuals joined amid active infection and were then monitored longitudinally. TCRdb keeps only in-frame clones here, not all; method: immunoSEQ multiplex PCR. The data show about 88,000 clones, less than 95% seen once. Sequenced material: peripheral blood. The source of this sequence is a man aged 18-30 years with COVID-19, enrolled during active disease. This sequence joins TRBV5-6 and TRBJ1-2, with 7 bases aligning to TRBD1. CDR3 nucleotides: TGTGCCAGCAGCTTGGGGGCAGGGGGTGGCTACACCTTC. Amino acid sequence: CASSLGAGGGYTF.